The clone carrying this T cell receptor (beta chain) was found a few times. Its antigen is still unknown. This CDR3 has 18 residues. Losses at the gene ends were 2 bases for V and 4 bases for J; bases not matched to a gene: 13. CDR1 is MNHEY, CDR2 SMNVEV, per germline (reference sequence). This sample was taken from a study of T-cell reconstitution after alpha-beta-depleted transplantation in children. The study's findings and limits: Counts and diversity of T cells one year after transplant came mostly from newly produced T cells. Alpha-beta T cells about two months after transplant reportedly derived from several hundred expanded graft clones. Surviving recipient cells, namely T cells and thymic progenitors, were the source of high day-60 TCRbeta diversity in some patients.

As it was prepared, the TCRbeta library received unique molecular identifiers. Using its own MiXCR run on the PCR reads, TCRdb lists one record per CDR3 protein. The sample includes approximately 400,000 distinct CDR3 sequences, about 16% of them seen just once. The chain combines TRBV27 with TRBJ2-1; TRBD2 agrees at 8 bases. The receptor was isolated from a boy under three years old who had a stem cell transplant for Wiskott-Aldrich syndrome, so the T cells may come from the graft donor. The source material was PBMCs, mostly from graft donor cells, sampled 360 days after TCRalphabeta/CD19-depleted stem cell transplant. CDR3 sequence reads: CASSLAFVGTSRYNEQFF. The CDR3 bases are TGTGCCAGCAGTTTAGCGTTTGTGGGGACTAGTCGGTACAATGAGCAGTTCTTC.